This T cell receptor (beta chain) was sequenced during a study of T cell responses to AZD1222 COVID-19 vaccine. Germline CDR1 reads SNHLY; CDR2 reads FYNNEI. V gave up 6 bases and J gave up 1 base, with 12 bases separating them. The CDR3 is 14 amino acids. Sequencing used immunoSEQ multiplex PCR; TCRdb keeps in-frame clones, though not all of them. Here the sample spans more than 90,000 clones, roughly 80% being singletons. Study outcomes and limitations: White British donors predominated, females outnumbered males, and clonal diversity was possibly underestimated. Close to half of all spike-specific TCRs reportedly target regions of the variants that are unmutated. At baseline, just 5 or 6 AZD1222 recipients tested seropositive.

Note on this clone: Its target is not known.

V usage is TRBV2 and J usage is TRBJ1-1; tentative D call: TRBD1 (6 bases). The input for sequencing was peripheral blood, taken 28 days after the second AZD1222 dose. This clonotype was obtained from an adult who received the AZD1222 COVID-19 vaccine. CDR3 bases: TGTGCCAGCAGCTGGGGGCCAGCGAACACTGAAGCTTTCTTT. Its protein product is CASSWGPANTEAFF.